This T cell receptor (beta chain) derives from a study of blood T cell repertoires in COVID-19. Turning to the study itself: From the United States, Italy and Spain came samples of acute and convalescent COVID-19.

Original handling: The assay estimated nucleated cells by amplifying reference gene primers. Clones were sequenced by immunoSEQ multiplex PCR, and TCRdb holds only the in-frame ones, with some missing. V and J calls and clone size are those listed in that table; D and trimming were worked out from the DNA. The sample records about 39,000 clones, around 85% being singletons. Germline CDR1 reads MDHEN; CDR2 reads SYDVKM. J was trimmed by 4 bases and V by 8 bases; bases with no gene match: 7. The CDR3 covers 14 residues. V is TRBV28 and J is TRBJ2-3, with TRBD2 matching 9 bases. Specimen: peripheral blood. This sequence originates from a man in his sixties with acute or convalescent COVID-19. This CDR3 is CASAPGLAADTQYF. In nucleotides, the CDR3 is TGTGCCAGCGCCCCGGGACTAGCTGCAGATACGCAGTATTTT.